The 28 T cell receptor beta chains presented below share a single source sample, sequenced in a study of tissue T cells after allogeneic stem cell transplantation. Method: immunoSEQ multiplex PCR; TCRdb's copy keeps in-frame clones and lacks some. The table lists more than 45,000 clones, roughly 75% of them singletons. Material for sequencing was sorted cells pooled from one or two spleens. The receptors derive from a pool of C57BL/6 mice in good health.

As to this clone: The gene names given are mouse names. The read terminates 1 residue ahead of where the CDR3 ends, so the germline J gene completes it. V and J are TRBV1 and TRBJ1-2; D perhaps matches TRBD1 (6 bases). Germline V gene lookup returns CDR1 NSQYPW and CDR2 LRSPGD (reference sequence). The V end was cut by 3 bases, the J end by 1 base, with 9 bases between. CDR3 length equals 14 residues. CDR3 DNA (partial): TGCACCTGCAGTGCCGGGGGCAGAAACTCCGACTACACC. As protein: CTCSAGGRNSDYT. Given in full, the CDR3 is CTCSAGGRNSDYTF.

With respect to this clone: Mouse gene names and germline throughout. The read terminates 1 residue before the CDR3 end, so the remaining end is supplied by the germline J gene. This sample also contains other DNA sequences that code for the same CDR3. The chain has TRBV1 and TRBJ2-7, with 12 nucleotides matching TRBD2. V was clipped by 3 bases and J by 3 bases; unmatched bases: 0. The CDR3 contains 14 residues. Germline V lookup: CDR1 NSQYPW, CDR2 LRSPGD (reference sequence). The DNA read from the CDR3 is TGCACCTGCAGTGCGGGACTGGGGGGCTATGAACAGTAC. It encodes CTCSAGLGGYEQY. The whole CDR3 reads CTCSAGLGGYEQYF.

Note on this clone: The gene names given are mouse names. The CDR3 end lies 1 residue beyond the end of the read and is filled in from the germline J gene. The rearrangement joins TRBV2 to TRBJ2-5, with D tentatively TRBD2 (6 bases). The V end lost 5 bases, the J end lost 2 bases, and 11 bases lay between the germline ends. Germline assignment: CDR1 LGHNA and CDR2 YSYQKL. The CDR3 loop spans 14 amino acids. CDR3 residues: CASSSLGFQDTQYF. Incomplete CDR3 DNA: TGTGCCAGCAGCTCACTGGGATTCCAAGACACCCAGTAC.

Worth noting for this clone: Gene names are mouse gene names. The CDR3 end is not reached by the read, which stops 1 residue before it; the germline J gene fills it in. The rearrangement uses TRBV29 and TRBJ2-1; TRBD1 matches 8 bases. The CDR3 runs to 14 residues. Germline lookup yields CDR1 MSHET and CDR2 SYDVDS. Losses at the gene ends were 3 bases for V and 7 bases for J; bases not matched to a gene: 5. This chain's CDR3 is CASSFQGAPAEQFF. The sequenced part of the CDR3 DNA is TGTGCTAGCAGTTTCCAGGGGGCGCCGGCTGAGCAGTTC.

Regarding this clone: These gene names are mouse names. The read ends 1 residue shy of where the CDR3 ends; the end is completed using the germline J gene. The chain combines TRBV3 with TRBJ2-2; D unresolved. This CDR3 is 14 amino acids long. Per germline, CDR1 SNHLY and CDR2 FYNGKV (reference sequence). V was clipped by 1 base and J by 0 bases, with 3 bases between them. The CDR3 DNA, read in part, is TGTGCCAGCAGCTTAGAGTCAAACACCGGGCAGCTCTAC. It codes for CASSLESNTGQLY. In full, the CDR3 is CASSLESNTGQLYF.

Note on this clone: Here the gene names and germline are mouse. The read ends 1 residue early relative to the CDR3; the germline J gene fills the gap. This rearrangement joins TRBV2 to TRBJ1-1; the match to TRBD1 covers 7 bases. The ends lost 4 bases at V and 1 base at J; junction bases unmatched: 3. In germline, CDR1 is LGHNA, CDR2 YSYQKL. This CDR3 is 14 amino acids long. The DNA read from the CDR3 is TGTGCCAGCAGCCTGGGACAGCTAAACACAGAAGTCTTC. Its translation: CASSLGQLNTEVF. The CDR3 in full is CASSLGQLNTEVFF.

Comments on this clone: The genes are named according to mouse. The CDR3 goes on 1 residue after the read ends, and that part is filled in from the germline J gene. This chain joins TRBV2 and TRBJ2-2; D not resolved. V lost 0 bases to trimming and J lost 1 base, with 3 bases between them. The CDR3 is 14 amino acids. Germline CDR1 is LGHNA and CDR2 is YSYQKL. The DNA read from the CDR3 is TGTGCCAGCAGCCAAGACAAAAACACCGGGCAGCTCTAC. This sequence encodes CASSQDKNTGQLY. The CDR3, in full, reads CASSQDKNTGQLYF.

This clone was detected only once. Mouse gene names and germline throughout. With the read ending 1 residue before the CDR3 end, the germline J gene is used to fill in that end. The J gene is TRBJ1-6, the V gene TRBV13-2, with D maybe TRBD1 (6 bases). TRBJ1-6 is an open reading frame, and its role is uncertain. The V and J ends lost 0 bases and 7 bases respectively, with 8 bases between them. Germline V gene lookup returns CDR1 NNHNN and CDR2 SYGAGS (reference sequence). The CDR3 has 14 residues. The CDR3 bases that were read are TGTGCCAGCGGTGATGCAACAGGGAATTCGCCCCTCTAC. This translates into CASGDATGNSPLY. The complete CDR3 sequence is CASGDATGNSPLYF.

Remarks on this clone: Mouse germline and gene names are used. The read halts 1 residue ahead of the CDR3 end, with the missing end drawn from the germline J gene. The identical CDR3 is also encoded by other nucleotide sequences in the sample. The rearrangement links TRBV13-2 to TRBJ1-1; D unclear. From germline, CDR1 is NNHNN and CDR2 SYGAGS (reference sequence). The CDR3 extends over 11 amino acids. V lost 5 bases, J lost 5 bases, and 7 bases lay in between. The CDR3 here is CASGPGTEVFF. CDR3 DNA, as far as it was read: TGTGCCAGCGGCCCTGGGACAGAAGTCTTC.

A note on this clone: Gene names and germline match the mouse. The chain's CDR3 is CASGDLGFSAETLYF. The CDR3 DNA, read in part, is TGTGCCAGCGGTGATCTGGGGTTTAGTGCAGAAACGCTGTAT. The V and J genes are TRBV13-2 and TRBJ2-3; a weak D match, TRBD2 (6 bases). Read sequence stops 1 residue before the CDR3 end, and the germline J gene provides the missing end. V dropped 1 base and J dropped 0 bases, with 9 bases sitting between them. The germline V gene encodes CDR1 NNHNN and CDR2 SYGAGS (reference sequence). The CDR3 has 15 amino acids.

Points on this clone: Here the gene names and germline are mouse. The read halts 1 residue ahead of the CDR3 end, with the missing end drawn from the germline J gene. The J gene is TRBJ2-5, the V gene TRBV29, with 10 bases lining up with TRBD1. The CDR3 covers 14 residues. Germline V gives CDR1 MSHET, CDR2 SYDVDS. V shed 0 bases, J shed 8 bases, and the junction held 2 bases outside the gene matches. The CDR3 bases that were read are TGTGCTAGCAGTTTATCGACAGGGGGCGGCACCCAGTAC. This translates into CASSLSTGGGTQY. From start to end, the CDR3 is CASSLSTGGGTQYF.

In regard to this clone: Gene and germline names: mouse. The DNA ends 1 residue before the CDR3 does, and the rest of the CDR3 is filled in from the germline J gene. This chain uses TRBV19 with TRBJ2-5; 10 nucleotides agree with TRBD1. The junction had 0 bases not matched to a gene; V was cut back by 3 bases and J by 5 bases. From germline, CDR1 is FNHDT and CDR2 SITEND (reference sequence). The CDR3 runs 13 residues. Incomplete CDR3 DNA: TGTGCCAGCAGTAGACAGGGGGCAGACACCCAGTAC. Protein: CASSRQGADTQY. The whole CDR3 protein reads CASSRQGADTQYF. Full variable domain (rest looked up from reference TRBV19 and TRBJ2-5): GGIITQTPKFLIGQEGQKLTLKCQQNFNHDTMYWYRQDSGKGLRLIYYSITENDLQKGDLSEGYDASREKKSSFSLTVTSAQKNEMAVFLCASSRQGADTQYFGPGTRLLVL.

In this sample, this clone turned up a few times. Germline and genes: mouse. Sequencing ends 1 residue short of the CDR3 end; the germline J gene provides the rest. The V call is TRBV20, the J call TRBJ1-5; 9 bases are shared with TRBD1. CDR1 is GFQATS and CDR2 is STVNSAI in the germline V gene. J was trimmed by 1 base and V by 1 base; bases with no gene match: 2. This CDR3 is built from 15 residues. The sequenced CDR3 bases are TGTGGTGCTAGGGCCGGGACAGGGAACAACCAGGCTCCGCTT. It specifies CGARAGTGNNQAPL. The whole CDR3 is CGARAGTGNNQAPLF.

Of note for this clone: Gene names are mouse gene names. The read halts 1 residue ahead of the CDR3 end, with the missing end drawn from the germline J gene. The chain carries TRBV13-1 and TRBJ1-1; 7 nucleotides match TRBD1. Per germline, CDR1 NSHNY and CDR2 SYGAGN. J lost 0 bases, V lost 3 bases, and 5 bases had no gene match. The CDR3 has 15 amino acids. CDR3 bases read: TGTGCCAGCAGTGGTAACAGGGGCCCAAACACAGAAGTCTTC. This sequence encodes CASSGNRGPNTEVF. The full CDR3 protein is CASSGNRGPNTEVFF.

This clone was seen only a few times. Gene names follow the mouse nomenclature. The CDR3 goes on 1 residue after the read ends, and that part is filled in from the germline J gene. The chain has TRBV12-1 and TRBJ1-4; the D gene is possibly TRBD1 (6 bases). V was pared by 2 bases and J by 4 bases, with 10 bases between. CDR1 and CDR2 (germline): SGHSN, HYEKVE. This CDR3 contains 14 residues. CDR3: CASSPRGDNERLFF. The part of the CDR3 DNA that was read is TGTGCCAGCTCTCCGAGGGGGGACAACGAAAGATTATTT.

For this clone: Here the gene names and germline are mouse. The DNA ends 1 residue before the CDR3 does, and the rest of the CDR3 is filled in from the germline J gene. The V call is TRBV26, the J call TRBJ2-7; possible D gene TRBD1, 6 bases. The V and J ends lost 5 bases and 4 bases respectively, with 15 bases between them. The CDR3 contains 14 residues. The germline CDR1 and CDR2 sequences are KGHPV and FQNQEV (reference sequence). The sequenced part of the CDR3 DNA is TGTGCCAGCAGTTCGCCGGGACATCTGTATGAACAGTAC. Amino acids: CASSSPGHLYEQY. The whole CDR3 protein is CASSSPGHLYEQYF.

This clone appeared a few times. The listed genes are named as in mouse. The read ends 1 residue shy of where the CDR3 ends; the end is completed using the germline J gene. The chain uses TRBV4 and TRBJ1-4; TRBD1 agrees at 10 bases. Trimming removed 3 bases from V and 7 bases from J; junction bases left unmatched: 5. CDR1 is LGHDT, CDR2 YNNKQL, per germline (reference sequence). This CDR3 has 15 amino acids. CDR3 amino acids: CASSYRTGGGERLFF. The sequenced CDR3 bases are TGTGCCAGCAGCTACCGGACAGGGGGGGGCGAAAGATTATTT.

This clone came up a few times. Each gene name is a mouse one. The read ends 1 residue before the CDR3 terminus; that terminus is restored from the germline J gene. J is TRBJ2-7 and V is TRBV3; 8 bases line up with TRBD2. The junction had 2 bases not matched to a gene; V was cut back by 2 bases and J by 2 bases. Germline V gives CDR1 SNHLY, CDR2 FYNGKV (reference sequence). This CDR3 is 14 amino acids long. The CDR3 sequence is CASSLYGGAYEQYF. Incomplete CDR3 DNA: TGTGCCAGCAGCTTATATGGGGGGGCCTATGAACAGTAC.

This clone has a single count. The germline and genes are mouse ones. The CDR3 DNA, read in part, is TGTGCCAGCAGCTCCGACGGAACCTATGCTGAGCAGTTC. This translates into CASSSDGTYAEQF. In full, the CDR3 reads CASSSDGTYAEQFF. This chain links TRBV4 with TRBJ2-1; D is undetermined. The read finishes 1 residue shy of the CDR3 end, and the germline J gene is used to complete it. CDR1 is LGHDT and CDR2 is YNNKQL in the germline V gene (reference sequence). This CDR3 spans 14 amino acids. V lost 4 bases, J lost 3 bases, and 10 bases lay in between.

As for this clone: Any gene name here is a mouse gene name. The read ends 1 residue early relative to the CDR3; the germline J gene fills the gap. The chain uses TRBV16 and TRBJ2-5; TRBD2 aligns across 7 bases. The CDR3 consists of 17 residues. The junction had 6 bases not matched to a gene; V was cut back by 0 bases and J by 0 bases. CDR1 is SGHSA and CDR2 is FRNQAP in the germline V gene. The sequenced part of the CDR3 DNA is TGTGCAAGCAGCTTAGATACGCTGGGGGTCAACCAAGACACCCAGTAC. Translation: CASSLDTLGVNQDTQY. The full CDR3 is CASSLDTLGVNQDTQYF.

Worth noting for this clone: Mouse gene names apply. The CDR3 end falls 1 residue outside the read, so it is completed with the germline J gene. V and J are TRBV3 and TRBJ2-3, with unresolved D. The V end lost 5 bases, the J end lost 2 bases, and 8 bases lay between the germline ends. This CDR3 has 13 amino acids. Germline-derived CDR1 and CDR2 are SNHLY and FYNGKV (reference sequence). Incomplete CDR3 DNA: TGTGCCAGCAGCCCCCGGACTGCAGAAACGCTGTAT. Amino acid sequence: CASSPRTAETLY. The full-length CDR3 reads as CASSPRTAETLYF. The entire variable domain, with the rest obtained from reference TRBV3 and TRBJ2-3, is as follows: GPKVLQIPSHQIIDMGQMVTLNCDPVSNHLYFYWYKQILGQQMEFLVNFYNGKVMEKSKLFKDQFSVERPDGSYFTLKIQPTALEDSAVYFCASSPRTAETLYFGSGTRLTVL.

This clone appeared a single time. Here the gene names and germline are mouse. The read terminates 1 residue ahead of where the CDR3 ends, so the germline J gene completes it. This sequence joins TRBV3 and TRBJ2-3; 7 nucleotides match TRBD1. The V gene's germline CDR1 is SNHLY and CDR2 FYNGKV (reference sequence). V dropped 0 bases and J dropped 0; count of bases not matched to a gene: 3. The CDR3 has 16 amino acids. The CDR3 sequence: CASSLATGSSAETLYF. The covered CDR3 bases are TGTGCCAGCAGCTTAGCGACAGGGTCTAGTGCAGAAACGCTGTAT.

Remarks on this clone: Gene names denote mouse genes. The sequenced fragment ends 1 residue before the CDR3 boundary, so the rest is inferred from the germline J gene. V and J are TRBV2 and TRBJ2-7; TRBD2 aligns across 8 bases. This CDR3 contains 15 residues. In germline, CDR1 is LGHNA, CDR2 YSYQKL. J was trimmed by 5 bases and V by 0 bases; bases with no gene match: 6. The covered CDR3 bases are TGTGCCAGCAGCCAAGAACCTGGGGGGCCCCATGAACAGTAC. It specifies CASSQEPGGPHEQY. The entire CDR3 protein is CASSQEPGGPHEQYF.

Comment on this clone: Gene names refer to mouse genes. The DNA ends 1 residue before the CDR3 does, and the rest of the CDR3 is filled in from the germline J gene. The gene calls are TRBV13-2 and TRBJ2-4; D uncertain. The CDR3 covers 9 residues. Trimming stripped 5 bases from V and 10 bases from J, with 5 bases between. The germline gives CDR1 NNHNN, CDR2 SYGAGS (reference sequence). The part of the CDR3 DNA that was read is TGTGCCAGCGGCTCCCCCTTGTAC. Its protein product is CASGSPLY. In full, the CDR3 reads CASGSPLYF.

About this clone: These gene names are mouse names. The read terminates 1 residue before the CDR3 end, so the remaining end is supplied by the germline J gene. The chain uses TRBV13-3 and TRBJ1-1; no firm D call. Germline V gene data show CDR1 as NNHDY and CDR2 as SYVADS. The ends were cut back, 2 bases at V and 4 bases at J, with 6 bases in the middle. The CDR3 covers 12 residues. CDR3 DNA (partial): TGTGCCAGCAGTGAACCCGGCACAGAAGTCTTC. Its protein is CASSEPGTEVF. The whole CDR3 protein reads CASSEPGTEVFF.

This clone was found a few times. Mouse gene names apply. The CDR3 end lies 1 residue beyond the end of the read and is filled in from the germline J gene. The chain couples TRBV2 to TRBJ2-1, with D uncertain. This CDR3 comprises 13 residues. The ends were cut back, 0 bases at V and 6 bases at J, with 6 bases in the middle. Per germline, CDR1 LGHNA and CDR2 YSYQKL. CDR3 DNA (partial): TGTGCCAGCAGCCAAGATCCGGGTGCTGAGCAGTTC. Translated: CASSQDPGAEQF. The complete CDR3 protein is CASSQDPGAEQFF.

Regarding this clone: Each gene name is a mouse one. The CDR3 sequence is CASSQDWGGGEQYF. The CDR3 bases that were read are TGTGCCAGCAGCCAAGACTGGGGGGGAGGAGAACAGTAC. The chain employs TRBV5 and TRBJ2-7, with 9 bases aligning to TRBD2. The read falls 1 residue short of the CDR3 end, and the missing part is taken from the germline J gene. CDR3 length equals 14 residues. The junction had 4 bases not matched to a gene; V was cut back by 0 bases and J by 7 bases. The V gene's germline CDR1 is LGHNA and CDR2 YNLKQL (reference sequence).

A remark on this clone: Genes and germline come from the mouse. The read ends 1 residue shy of where the CDR3 ends; the end is completed using the germline J gene. This chain joins TRBV26 and TRBJ1-6; 7 bases match TRBD1. TRBJ1-6 falls under the ORF class, with uncertain function. The CDR3 contains 14 residues. Germline V gene sequence: CDR1 KGHPV, CDR2 FQNQEV (reference sequence). V lost 1 base and J lost 7; bases outside the gene matches: 1. Partial CDR3 DNA: TGTGCCAGCAGTCTGTACAGGGGAAATTCGCCCCTCTAC. It codes for CASSLYRGNSPLY. The whole CDR3 reads CASSLYRGNSPLYF.